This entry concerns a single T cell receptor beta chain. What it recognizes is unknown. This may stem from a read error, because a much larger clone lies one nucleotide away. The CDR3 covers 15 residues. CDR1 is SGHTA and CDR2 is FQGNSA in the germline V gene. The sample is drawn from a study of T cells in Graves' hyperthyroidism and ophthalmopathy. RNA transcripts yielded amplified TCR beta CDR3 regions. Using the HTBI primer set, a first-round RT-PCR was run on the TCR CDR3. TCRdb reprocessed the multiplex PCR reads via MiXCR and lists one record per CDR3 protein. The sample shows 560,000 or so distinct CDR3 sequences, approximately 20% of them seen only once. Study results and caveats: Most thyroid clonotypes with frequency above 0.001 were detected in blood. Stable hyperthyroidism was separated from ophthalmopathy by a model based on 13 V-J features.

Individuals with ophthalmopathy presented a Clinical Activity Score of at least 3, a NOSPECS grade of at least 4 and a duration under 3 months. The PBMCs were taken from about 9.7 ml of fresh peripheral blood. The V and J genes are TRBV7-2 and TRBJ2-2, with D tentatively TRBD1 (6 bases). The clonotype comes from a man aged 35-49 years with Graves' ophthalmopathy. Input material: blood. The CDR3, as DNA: TGTGCCAGCAGAAATGGGGGCGCCGTCGTCGGGGAGCCGTTTTTT. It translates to CASRNGGAVVGEPFF.